A selection of T cell receptor beta chains follows, all from one sample in a study of blood T cell repertoires in COVID-19. TCRdb keeps only in-frame clones here, not all; method: immunoSEQ multiplex PCR. Among roughly 100,000 clones listed, around 86% were seen once. Input material: peripheral blood. These receptor sequences come from a woman older than 75 with active or convalescent COVID-19. The CDR3 runs from the conserved cysteine through the conserved F or W. The D gene is left open where the match is weak. Clone size is given for some rows only: seen once, a few or many times, or a class if the clone is expanded.

j_call clone_size d_call v_call cdr3_nt cdr3_aa
TRBJ1-3 . TRBD1 TRBV6-5 TGTGCCAGCAGCCGGACAGGGGGACAAAACACCATATATTTT CASSRTGGQNTIYF
TRBJ2-3 . TRBD2 TRBV14 TGTGCCAGCAGCCATTGGTTTGCGGGGGGGGGCACAGATACGCAGTATTTT CASSHWFAGGGTDTQYF
TRBJ1-2 . . TRBV19 TGTGCCAGTAAATCAGTACGTCTTGGCTACACCTTC CASKSVRLGYTF
TRBJ2-3 . TRBD2 TRBV7-2 TGTGCCAGCAGCTTACGCCCGGGACTAGCGGGGGGTCCGGATACGCAGTATTTT CASSLRPGLAGGPDTQYF
TRBJ2-3 once TRBD2 TRBV5-1 TGCGCCAGCAGCCCGGGACTAGCGGGGGGCATGGATACGCAGTATTTT CASSPGLAGGMDTQYF
TRBJ1-2 . . TRBV6-2/TRBV6-3 TGTGCCAGCAGTCCACAGTATGGCTACACCTTC CASSPQYGYTF
TRBJ2-1 . TRBD1 TRBV7-6 TGTGCCAGCAGCGCGCAGACAGGGGCCATAGATGAGCAGTTCTTC CASSAQTGAIDEQFF
TRBJ2-7 few . TRBV11-2 TGTGCCAGCAGCCCCCTCGGCGGGCCCAACTACGAGCAGTACTTC CASSPLGGPNYEQYF
TRBJ1-1 . . TRBV7-8 TGTGCCAGCAGCCCCCGGGCGAGGACAAACACTGAAGCTTTCTTT CASSPRARTNTEAFF
TRBJ1-5 once . TRBV28 TGTGCCAGCAGTTTAACGGAGGGCCGAGGTCCGGCTCAGCCCCAGCATTTT CASSLTEGRGPAQPQHF
TRBJ2-7 . TRBD1 TRBV5-4 TGTGCCAGCAGCTTGTTTGGGACAGGGCACTACGAGCAGTACTTC CASSLFGTGHYEQYF
TRBJ2-2 . TRBD2 TRBV7-8 TGTGCCAGCAGCTGGGGACTAGCGGGGAGGTACGGGGAGCTGTTTTTT CASSWGLAGRYGELFF
TRBJ2-5 . . TRBV5-1 TGCGCCAGCAGCGGGGGGGCTATTGATTGGGAGACCCAGTACTTC CASSGGAIDWETQYF
TRBJ1-1 once . TRBV27 TGTGCCAGCAGTTCGGGGGTGAACACTGAAGCTTTCTTT CASSSGVNTEAFF
TRBJ2-7 . . TRBV10-2 TGCGCCAGCAGGAAAAGGCGGGACTCCTACGAGCAGTACTTC CASRKRRDSYEQYF
TRBJ2-2 . TRBD1 TRBV5-1 TGCGCCAGCAGCCTCCGACAGGGGGACACCGGGGAGCTGTTTTTT CASSLRQGDTGELFF
TRBJ1-5 . . TRBV5-6 TGTGCCAGCAGCTACCGGCGGTATAGCAATCAGCCCCAGCATTTT CASSYRRYSNQPQHF
TRBJ1-1 . . TRBV7-9 TGTGCCAGCAGCCTACCCGGGGGGAGGACTGAAGCTTTCTTT CASSLPGGRTEAFF
TRBJ1-2 . TRBD1 TRBV19 TGTGCCAGTAGTTACGGGACAGCTGATGGCTACACCTTC CASSYGTADGYTF
TRBJ2-1 few . TRBV27 TGTGCCAGCAGTTGGCAGGGGAAATACAATGAGCAGTTCTTC CASSWQGKYNEQFF